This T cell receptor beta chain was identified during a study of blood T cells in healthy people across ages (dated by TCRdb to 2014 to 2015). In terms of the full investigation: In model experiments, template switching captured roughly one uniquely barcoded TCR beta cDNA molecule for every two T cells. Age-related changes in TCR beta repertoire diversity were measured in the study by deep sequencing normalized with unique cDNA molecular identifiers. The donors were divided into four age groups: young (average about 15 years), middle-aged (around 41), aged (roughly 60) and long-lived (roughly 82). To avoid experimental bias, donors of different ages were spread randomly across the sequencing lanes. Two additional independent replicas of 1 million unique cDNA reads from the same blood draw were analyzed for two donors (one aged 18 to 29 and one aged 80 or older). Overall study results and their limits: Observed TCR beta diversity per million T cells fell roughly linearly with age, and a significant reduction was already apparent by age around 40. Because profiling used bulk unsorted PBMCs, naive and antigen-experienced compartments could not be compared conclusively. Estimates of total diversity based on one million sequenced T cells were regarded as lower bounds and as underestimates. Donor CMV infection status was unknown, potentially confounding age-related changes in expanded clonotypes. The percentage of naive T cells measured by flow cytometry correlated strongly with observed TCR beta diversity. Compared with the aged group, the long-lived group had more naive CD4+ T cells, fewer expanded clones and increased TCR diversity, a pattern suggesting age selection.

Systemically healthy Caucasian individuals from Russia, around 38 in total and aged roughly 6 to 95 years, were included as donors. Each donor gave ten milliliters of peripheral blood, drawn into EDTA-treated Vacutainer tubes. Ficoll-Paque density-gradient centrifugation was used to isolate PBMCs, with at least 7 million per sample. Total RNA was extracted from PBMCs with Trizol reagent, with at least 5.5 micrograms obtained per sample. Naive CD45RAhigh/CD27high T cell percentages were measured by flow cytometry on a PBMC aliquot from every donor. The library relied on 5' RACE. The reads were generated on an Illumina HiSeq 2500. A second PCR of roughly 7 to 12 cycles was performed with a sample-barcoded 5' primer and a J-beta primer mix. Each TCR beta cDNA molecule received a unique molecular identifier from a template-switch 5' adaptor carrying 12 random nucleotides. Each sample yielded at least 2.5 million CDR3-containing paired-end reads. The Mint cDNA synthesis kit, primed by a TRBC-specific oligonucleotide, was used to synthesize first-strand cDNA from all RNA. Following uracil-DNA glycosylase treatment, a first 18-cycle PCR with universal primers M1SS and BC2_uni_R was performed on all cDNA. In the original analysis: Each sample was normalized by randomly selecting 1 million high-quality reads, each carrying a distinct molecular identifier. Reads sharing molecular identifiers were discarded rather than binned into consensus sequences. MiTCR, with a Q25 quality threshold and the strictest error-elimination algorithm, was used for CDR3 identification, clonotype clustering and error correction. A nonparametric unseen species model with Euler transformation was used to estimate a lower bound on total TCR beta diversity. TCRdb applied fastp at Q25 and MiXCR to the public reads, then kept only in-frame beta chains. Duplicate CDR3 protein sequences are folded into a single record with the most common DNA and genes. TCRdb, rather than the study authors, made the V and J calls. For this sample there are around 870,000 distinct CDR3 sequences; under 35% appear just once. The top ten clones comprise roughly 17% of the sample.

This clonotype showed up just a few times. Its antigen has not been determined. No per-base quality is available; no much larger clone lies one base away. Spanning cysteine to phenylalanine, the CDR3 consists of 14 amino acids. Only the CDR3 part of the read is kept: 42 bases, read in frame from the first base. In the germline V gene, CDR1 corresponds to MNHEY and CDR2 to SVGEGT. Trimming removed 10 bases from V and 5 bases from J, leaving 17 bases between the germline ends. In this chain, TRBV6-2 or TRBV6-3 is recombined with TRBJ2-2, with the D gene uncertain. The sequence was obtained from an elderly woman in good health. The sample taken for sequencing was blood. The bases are TGTGCCACCAATCCCCCAAAAAGGACCGGGGAGCTGTTTTTT. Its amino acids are CATNPPKRTGELFF.